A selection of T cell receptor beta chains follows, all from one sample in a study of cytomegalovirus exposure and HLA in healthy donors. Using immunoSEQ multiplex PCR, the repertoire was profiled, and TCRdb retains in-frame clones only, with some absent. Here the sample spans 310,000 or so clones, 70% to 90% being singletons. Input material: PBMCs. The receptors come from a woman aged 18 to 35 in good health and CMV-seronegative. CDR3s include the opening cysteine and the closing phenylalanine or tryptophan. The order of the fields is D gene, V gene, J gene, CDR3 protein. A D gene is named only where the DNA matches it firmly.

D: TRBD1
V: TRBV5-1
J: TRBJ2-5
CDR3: CASSLTGTGLQETQYF

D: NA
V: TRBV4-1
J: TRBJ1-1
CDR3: CASSQPLNTEAFF

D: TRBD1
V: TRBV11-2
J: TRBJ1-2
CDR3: CASRGGLFYGYTF

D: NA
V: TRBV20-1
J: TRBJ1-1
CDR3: CSALGGEAFF

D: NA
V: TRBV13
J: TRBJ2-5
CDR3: CATTDSQRVPQYF

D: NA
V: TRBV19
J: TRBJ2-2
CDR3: CASSQQGHTGELFF

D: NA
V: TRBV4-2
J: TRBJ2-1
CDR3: CASSQASDSYNEQFF

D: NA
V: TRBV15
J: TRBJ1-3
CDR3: CATSRDPGSSGNTIYF

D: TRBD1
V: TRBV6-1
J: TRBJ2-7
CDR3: CASSEGFWQGAHNEQYF

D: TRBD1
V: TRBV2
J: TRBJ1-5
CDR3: CASGERAGGNQPQHF

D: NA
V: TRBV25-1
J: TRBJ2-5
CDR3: CASSEVLLQETQYF

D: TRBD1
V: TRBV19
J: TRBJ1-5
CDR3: CASSQGGNQPQHF

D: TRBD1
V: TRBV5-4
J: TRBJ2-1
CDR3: CASSLGQGAYNEQFF

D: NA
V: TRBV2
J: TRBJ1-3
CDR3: CASSGEQAGNTIYF

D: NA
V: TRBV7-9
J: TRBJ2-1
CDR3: CASSLVTPYNEQFF

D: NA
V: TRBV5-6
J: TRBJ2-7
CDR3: CASERGHHYEQYF

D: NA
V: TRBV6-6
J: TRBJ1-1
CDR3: CASSGSSGGTEAFF

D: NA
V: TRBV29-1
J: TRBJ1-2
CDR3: CSVEDQDLGGYTF

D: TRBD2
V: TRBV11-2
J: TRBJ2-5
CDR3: CASSALAGRYQETQYF

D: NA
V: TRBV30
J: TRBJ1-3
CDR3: CAWGRINTIYF

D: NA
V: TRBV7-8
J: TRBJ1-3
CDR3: CASSLDWGHSGNTIYF

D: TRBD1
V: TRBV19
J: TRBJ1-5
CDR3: CASSTWTGDLNQPQHF

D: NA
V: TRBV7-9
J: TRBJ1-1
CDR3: CASSSGRPGGEAFF

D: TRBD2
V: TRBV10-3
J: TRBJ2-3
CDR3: CAISESLGLAGGTTDTQYF

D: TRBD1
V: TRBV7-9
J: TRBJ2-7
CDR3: CASSLKGQGTYEQYF

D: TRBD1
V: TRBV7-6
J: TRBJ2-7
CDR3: CASSSGQAWGKEYF

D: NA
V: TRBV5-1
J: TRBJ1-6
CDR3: CASSRGLGDSPLHF

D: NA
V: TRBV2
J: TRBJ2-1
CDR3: CASSERQVGYNEQFF

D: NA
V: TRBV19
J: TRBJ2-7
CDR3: CASSPGGQGRGEQYF

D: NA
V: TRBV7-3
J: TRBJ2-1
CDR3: CASSKAGTLSYNEQFF

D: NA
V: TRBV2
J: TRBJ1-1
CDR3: CASIIGGNTEAFF

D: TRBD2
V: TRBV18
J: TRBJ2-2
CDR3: CASSFSGTSNTGELFF

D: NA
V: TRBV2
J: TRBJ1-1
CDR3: CASSRDKLYTEAFF